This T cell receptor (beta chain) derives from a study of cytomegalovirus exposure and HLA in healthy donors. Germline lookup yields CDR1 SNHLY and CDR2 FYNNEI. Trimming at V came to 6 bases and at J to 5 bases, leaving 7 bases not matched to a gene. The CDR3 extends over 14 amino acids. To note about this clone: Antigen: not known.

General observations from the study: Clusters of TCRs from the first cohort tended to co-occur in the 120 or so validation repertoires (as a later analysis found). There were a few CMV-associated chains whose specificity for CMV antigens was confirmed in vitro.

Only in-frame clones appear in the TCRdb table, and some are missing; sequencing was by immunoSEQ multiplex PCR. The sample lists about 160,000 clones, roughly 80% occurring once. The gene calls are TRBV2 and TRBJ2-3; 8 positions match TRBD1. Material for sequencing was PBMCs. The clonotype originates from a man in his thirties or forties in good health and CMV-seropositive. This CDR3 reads CASSTDRAGDTQYF. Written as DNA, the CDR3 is TGTGCCAGCAGCACGGACAGGGCGGGAGATACGCAGTATTTT.